One and the same sample provided the 26 T cell receptor beta chains below, sequenced in a study of blood T cells in healthy people across ages. It was with a sample-barcoded 5' primer and a J-beta primer mix that a second PCR of roughly 6 to 12 cycles was run. MiXCR, run by TCRdb on the 5' RACE reads, gives a single entry per CDR3 protein. Found here are approximately 1.5 million distinct CDR3 sequences, approximately 43% of them singletons; the top ten hold roughly 3.7%. Sequencing was carried out using blood. The receptors derive from a woman between 18 and 29 years old in good health.

This rearrangement joins TRBV6-1 to TRBJ1-1, with unresolved D. CDR1 is MNHNS and CDR2 is SASEGT in the germline V gene. V was cut by 5 bases and J by 3 bases, with 13 bases left in between. The CDR3 spans 14 residues. The CDR3 DNA reads TGTGCCAGCAGTCCTCACCAGGCGGACACTGAAGCTTTCTTT. This encodes CASSPHQADTEAFF.

The CDR3 DNA is TGTGTCAGCAGCAAAAGGAGACAGGGGCCCGGTGGTGGAAGCTCCTACAATGAGCAGTTCTTC. Translated: CVSSKRRQGPGGGSSYNEQFF. J is TRBJ2-1 and V is TRBV21-1; the table's D call TRBD1 went unverified against the DNA. TRBV21-1 represents a pseudogene. The CDR3 length is 21 residues.

This clonotype turned up a few times. The V gene is TRBV20-1, the J gene TRBJ2-1; 10 bases are a match to TRBD1. Trimming at V came to 2 bases and at J to 6 bases, leaving 7 bases not matched to a gene. Germline lookup yields CDR1 DFQATT and CDR2 SNEGSKA (reference sequence). This CDR3 is built from 15 residues. CDR3 nucleotide sequence: TGCAGTGCTAGACAAGGGACAGGGGCCATCAATGAGCAGTTCTTC. Translated: CSARQGTGAINEQFF.

V usage is TRBV27 and J usage is TRBJ2-7, with D unclear. With 6 bases removed from V and 7 bases from J, the gap between germline ends came to 16 bases. The germline CDR1 and CDR2 sequences are MNHEY and SMNVEV (reference sequence). The CDR3 contains 13 residues. In DNA form, the CDR3 reads TGTGCCAGCAGGCCTGGGGTTGCTCATGAGCAGTACTTC. Encoded protein: CASRPGVAHEQYF.

The gene calls are TRBV24-1 and TRBJ2-3; TRBD1 matches at 9 bases. The germline V gene encodes CDR1 KGHDR and CDR2 SFDVKD. Trimming took 4 bases from V and 8 from J; bases not matched to a gene: 6. This CDR3 contains 14 residues. The chain's CDR3 is CATSDPGQGRTQYF. In DNA form, the CDR3 reads TGTGCCACCAGTGACCCCGGACAGGGGCGTACGCAGTATTTT.

This rearrangement joins TRBV15 to TRBJ2-1, with D possibly matching TRBD1 (7 bases). Trimming stripped 4 bases from V and 5 bases from J, with 12 bases between. The CDR3 length is 14 residues. The V gene's germline CDR1 is LNHNV and CDR2 YYDKDF (reference sequence). The CDR3 region has the DNA TGTGCCACCAGCAAGCAGGGGGGACACAATGAGCAGTTCTTC. Amino acids: CATSKQGGHNEQFF.

This chain connects TRBV6-6 to TRBJ2-1, with D unclear. The CDR3 is 14 amino acids. Trimming took 8 bases from V and 0 from J, leaving 11 bases between them. Germline-derived CDR1 and CDR2 are MNHNY and SVGAGI (reference sequence). This CDR3 is CASGRKSSYNEQFF. The CDR3 DNA follows: TGTGCCAGCGGACGAAAAAGCTCCTACAATGAGCAGTTCTTC.

The rearrangement links TRBV27 to TRBJ2-3; the D gene could be TRBD1 or TRBD2 (5 bases each). V lost 10 bases, J lost 4 bases, and 12 bases lay in between. The CDR3 consists of 12 residues. Germline-derived CDR1 and CDR2 are MNHEY and SMNVEV (reference sequence). DNA for the CDR3: TGTGCCACGAGGGGCGGTCCAGATACGCAGTATTTT. Translated, it gives CATRGGPDTQYF.

This clonotype was counted only a few times. The J gene is TRBJ2-7, the V gene TRBV5-1; TRBD1 aligns across 8 bases. CDR3 length: 15 amino acids. V lost 0 bases, J lost 1 base, and 3 bases stayed unmatched. Germline V gene sequence: CDR1 SGHRS, CDR2 YFSETQ. In DNA, the CDR3 is TGCGCCAGCAGCTTGGAACAGGGGGGATCCTACGAGCAGTACTTC. Amino acid sequence: CASSLEQGGSYEQYF.

This chain connects TRBV24-1 to TRBJ2-1, with 8 bases identical to TRBD2. The J segment lost 8 bases and the V segment lost 0 bases, leaving 8 bases of the junction unmatched. The CDR3 totals 16 residues. Germline CDR1 and CDR2: KGHDR and SFDVKD. DNA of the CDR3: TGTGCCACCAGTGATTTGGGGCGGGGGGATTTCGATGAGCAGTTCTTC. Protein sequence: CATSDLGRGDFDEQFF.

This clonotype was seen only a few times. The chain combines TRBV5-1 with TRBJ2-1; 11 bases fit TRBD2. The CDR3 totals 20 residues. Germline V gives CDR1 SGHRS, CDR2 YFSETQ. V lost 0 bases and J lost 5; bases outside the gene matches: 16. CDR3 nucleotides: TGCGCCAGCAGCTTGGATCGACTAGCGGGGTGGCCCGATAAGAACAATGAGCAGTTCTTC. It translates to CASSLDRLAGWPDKNNEQFF.

This sequence joins TRBV7-2 and TRBJ2-1; D call uncertain. This CDR3 contains 16 residues. CDR1 SGHTA and CDR2 FQGNSA come from the germline V gene. The V and J ends lost 1 base and 5 bases respectively, with 15 bases between them. This CDR3 is CASSLVRVGFDNEQFF. CDR3 coding DNA: TGTGCCAGCAGCTTAGTCCGGGTTGGTTTTGACAATGAGCAGTTCTTC.

This chain joins TRBV12-3 or TRBV12-4 and TRBJ1-2; perhaps TRBD1 as D (5 bases). CDR3 length equals 13 residues. Trimming took off 5 bases at V and 4 bases at J, with 11 bases between the two ends. CDR3 region: CASSLTVRYGYTF. Written as DNA, the CDR3 is TGTGCCAGCAGTCTGACAGTGCGCTATGGCTACACCTTC.

This clonotype has only a few counts. V and J are TRBV6-5 and TRBJ2-3; 16 nucleotides match TRBD2. The CDR3 length is 19 residues. Germline V gene sequence: CDR1 MNHEY, CDR2 SVGAGI. The junction had 12 bases not matched to a gene; V was cut back by 4 bases and J by 5 bases. The CDR3 reads CASSSPLGTSGRVGDTQYF. In DNA form, the CDR3 reads TGTGCCAGCAGTTCCCCCCTGGGGACTAGCGGGAGGGTCGGAGATACGCAGTATTTT.

The V call is TRBV9, the J call TRBJ2-3; D possibly corresponds to TRBD2 (5 bases). The length of the CDR3 is 15 residues. CDR1 is SGDLS and CDR2 is YYNGEE in the germline V gene. Trimming took off 0 bases at V and 2 bases at J, with 10 bases between the two ends. The CDR3 nucleotides read TGTGCCAGCAGCGTAGGGCTAGCCCTCACAGATACGCAGTATTTT. Encoded protein: CASSVGLALTDTQYF.

This clonotype was seen a handful of times. This may be a read error: a much more frequent sequence differs by one nucleotide. The chain uses TRBV27 and TRBJ2-3, with TRBD1 matching 7 bases. Trimming cost V 6 bases and J 5 bases; bases outside gene matches: 2. The CDR3 sequence is 12 residues long. Germline V gives CDR1 MNHEY, CDR2 SMNVEV (reference sequence). The CDR3, as DNA: TGTGCCAGCAGGTCAGGGGGAGATACGCAGTATTTT. Translated: CASRSGGDTQYF.

The chain couples TRBV7-9 to TRBJ1-6; D remains unclear. The CDR3 consists of 12 residues. The germline V gene encodes CDR1 SEHNR and CDR2 FQNEAQ (reference sequence). Trimming took 4 bases from V and 9 from J, leaving 7 bases between them. This chain's CDR3 is CASSYETSPLHF. CDR3 sequence (DNA): TGTGCCAGCAGCTACGAAACTTCACCCCTCCACTTT.

This clonotype was counted only a few times. The CDR3 reads CASSVNEQYF. CDR3 in DNA: TGTGCCAGCTCAGTCAATGAGCAGTACTTC. The rearrangement links TRBV5-8 to TRBJ2-1, with D uncertain. Gene TRBJ2-7 matches the end of the DNA better, so the J call may be wrong. This CDR3 region has 10 residues. The germline CDR1 and CDR2 sequences are SGHTS and YDEGEE.

The chain is built from TRBV3-1 and TRBJ2-1; 9 positions agree with TRBD2. The germline V gene encodes CDR1 LGHDT and CDR2 YNNKEL (reference sequence). V dropped 0 bases and J dropped 4; count of bases not matched to a gene: 7. The CDR3 contains 17 residues. The CDR3 DNA sequence: TGTGCCAGCAGCCAAGAGCCTAGCGGGAACCTTTACAATGAGCAGTTCTTC. Its protein product is CASSQEPSGNLYNEQFF.

This clonotype was seen a handful of times. V gene TRBV4-3 combines with J gene TRBJ1-2, with a possible D match to TRBD1 (6 bases). Trimming removed 5 bases at V and 7 bases at J, with 23 bases between. CDR1 is LGHNA and CDR2 is YSLEER in the germline V gene. The CDR3 extends over 16 amino acids. CDR3 coding DNA: TGCGCCAGCAGCTACAAGCAGGCCGGGGGGCAATTTGGCTACACCTTC. It yields the protein CASSYKQAGGQFGYTF.

This clonotype was recorded only once. This chain joins TRBV29-1 and TRBJ1-1; a weak D match, TRBD1 (5 bases). The length of the CDR3 is 12 residues. CDR1 and CDR2 from the germline V gene are SQVTM and ANQGSEA. The ends were cut back, 6 bases at V and 6 bases at J, with 14 bases in the middle. The CDR3 DNA reads TGCAGCGTAGCCTGGGGGACCGCTGAAGCTTTCTTT. This translates into CSVAWGTAEAFF. Combining the CDR3 with reference TRBV29-1 and TRBJ1-1 gives the whole variable domain SAVISQKPSRDICQRGTSLTIQCQVDSQVTMMFWYRQQPGQSLTLIATANQGSEATYESGFVIDKFPISRPNLTFSTLTVSNMSPEDSSIYLCSVAWGTAEAFFGQGTRLTVV.

Comments on this clonotype: The junction departs from germline at one end; a sequencing error may be responsible. The chain is built from TRBV9 and TRBJ1-4, with D perhaps TRBD1 (5 bases). CDR1 is SGDLS, CDR2 YYNGEE, per germline. The CDR3 is 14 residues long. The CDR3: CACSVPGSGEKLFF. CDR3 DNA: TGTGCCTGCAGCGTGCCAGGGTCGGGTGAAAAACTGTTTTTT.

The rearrangement joins TRBV27 to TRBJ2-4; no firm D call. Germline V gene data show CDR1 as MNHEY and CDR2 as SMNVEV (reference sequence). V shed 3 bases and J shed 2 bases, with 8 bases lying between them. The CDR3 has 14 residues. The DNA for the CDR3 is TGTGCCAGCAGTTTGGAAGGGACCAAAAACATTCAGTACTTC. Encoded protein: CASSLEGTKNIQYF.

The CDR3 coding sequence is TGTGCCAGCAGCTTTTGGACTAGCGGGGTCTCCTACGAGCAGTACTTC. This gives the protein CASSFWTSGVSYEQYF. The J gene is TRBJ2-7, the V gene TRBV7-2, with TRBD2 matching 12 bases. The V gene end was trimmed by 3 bases and the J gene end by 0 bases; junction bases not matched to a gene: 3. The V gene's germline CDR1 is SGHTA and CDR2 FQGNSA. CDR3 size: 16 residues.

The table lists this clonotype with a few counts. V gene TRBV10-3 combines with J gene TRBJ2-1, with 8 positions matching TRBD2. The germline CDR1 and CDR2 sequences are ENHRY and SYGVKD. With V trimmed by 0 bases and J by 4 bases, 8 bases remained unmatched. The CDR3 totals 17 residues. The CDR3 DNA reads TGTGCCATCAGTGAGTCGGGTGCGGGAGGCCCTTACAATGAGCAGTTCTTC. Translation: CAISESGAGGPYNEQFF.

This chain uses TRBV6-2 or TRBV6-3 with TRBJ2-3; 10 bases map to TRBD1. V shed 6 bases and J 2 bases; nucleotides not matched to a gene: 14. Looked up from germline, CDR1 is MNHEY and CDR2 is SVGEGT. This CDR3 region has 18 residues. The CDR3 nucleotides read TGTGCCAGCAGAACACCAAGGGACAGGGGACCGAACACAGATACGCAGTATTTT. Encoded protein: CASRTPRDRGPNTDTQYF.